This T cell receptor beta chain appears in the sequencing data of a study of shared clonotypes between healthy human individuals. This table comes from immunoSEQ multiplex PCR, and its TCRdb copy is limited to in-frame clones, with some not included. The table records about 1 million clones, approximately 72% of them present only once. Germline V CDR1 and CDR2: MNHEY, SMNVEV (reference sequence). This CDR3 has 15 amino acids. Germline trimming cut 5 bases from V and 9 bases from J; bases unmatched to any gene: 9. The chain carries TRBV27 and TRBJ1-6, with 8 bases aligning to TRBD1. The sample was memory CD4+ T cells sorted from blood. Subset noted: CD45RA-negative fraction. The TCR originated in a man between 18 and 35 years old in good health. CDR3 sequence (DNA): TGTGCCAGCAGTCGGAAGGCAGGGGGCAGTTCACCCCTCCACTTT. Its protein is CASSRKAGGSSPLHF.